This entry describes one T cell receptor (beta chain). Its cognate antigen is unknown. Purity above 95% was achieved in all sorted populations. The data derive from a study of beta chain features in type 1 diabetes. Whole-study findings and limits: Researchers report that Type 1 diabetes patients had moderately but significantly shorter TCRB CDR3s across all four CD4+ subsets. More deletions and fewer insertions at VDJ junctions were found in patients with type 1 diabetes.

The trim removed 8 bases at V and 2 bases at J, leaving 13 bases unmatched. This CDR3 spans 16 amino acids. The germline V gene has CDR1 SGHTA and CDR2 FQGTGA. What was sequenced were expressed TCRB transcripts, since all of the isolated RNA had been reverse transcribed. The table came from immunoSEQ multiplex PCR; TCRdb's copy has only in-frame clones and leaves some out. The top ten clones hold more than 0.45% of a sample with under 200,000 clones, 10% of them seen once. What was sequenced was central memory CD4+ T cells from blood. The gene calls are TRBV7-3 and TRBJ2-3; the match to TRBD2 covers 7 bases. This clonotype originated in a man aged 30 to 45 with type 1 diabetes. The CDR3 spells CASQPGLAVNTDTQYF. The CDR3 DNA sequence: TGTGCCAGCCAGCCGGGTCTAGCGGTAAACACAGATACGCAGTATTTT.